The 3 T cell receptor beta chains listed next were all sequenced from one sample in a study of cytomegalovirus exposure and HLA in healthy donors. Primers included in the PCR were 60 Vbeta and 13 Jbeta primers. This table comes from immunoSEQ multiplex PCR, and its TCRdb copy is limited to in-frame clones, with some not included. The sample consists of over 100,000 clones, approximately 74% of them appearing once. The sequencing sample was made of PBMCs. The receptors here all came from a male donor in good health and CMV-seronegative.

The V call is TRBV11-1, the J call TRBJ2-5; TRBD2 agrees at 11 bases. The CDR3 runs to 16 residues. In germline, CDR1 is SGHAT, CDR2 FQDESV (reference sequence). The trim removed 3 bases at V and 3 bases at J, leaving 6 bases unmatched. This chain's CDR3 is CASSFYSGGAKETQYF. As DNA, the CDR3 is TGTGCCAGCAGCTTCTATAGCGGGGGGGCGAAAGAGACCCAGTACTTC.

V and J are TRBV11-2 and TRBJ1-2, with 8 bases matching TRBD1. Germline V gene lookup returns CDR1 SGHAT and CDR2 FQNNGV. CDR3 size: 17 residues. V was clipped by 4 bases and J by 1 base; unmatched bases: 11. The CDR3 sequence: CASSSLTGARVNYGYTF. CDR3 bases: TGTGCCAGCAGCTCCTTGACAGGGGCAAGGGTTAACTATGGCTACACCTTC.

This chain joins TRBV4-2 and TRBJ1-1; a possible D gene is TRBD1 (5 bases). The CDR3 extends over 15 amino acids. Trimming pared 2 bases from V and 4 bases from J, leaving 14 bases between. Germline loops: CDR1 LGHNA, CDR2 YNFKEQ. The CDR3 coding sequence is TGTGCCAGCAGCCAAAGCAGGGTATCAGGCACTGAAGCTTTCTTT. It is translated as CASSQSRVSGTEAFF.